The next 4 T cell receptor beta chains were all read from a single sample in a study of blood T cell repertoires in COVID-19. Produced via immunoSEQ multiplex PCR; TCRdb's table is partial and in-frame only. In the table there are over 100,000 clones, nearly 70% of which are singletons. The sample taken for sequencing was peripheral blood. These receptors originate from a woman aged 70-85 years with acute or convalescent COVID-19.

J is TRBJ2-3 and V is TRBV5-1, with 12 bases lining up with TRBD2. V shed 4 bases and J 0 bases; nucleotides not matched to a gene: 12. Germline loops: CDR1 SGHRS, CDR2 YFSETQ. The CDR3 is 19 amino acids. DNA of the CDR3: TGCGCCAGCAGCCCTAGCGGGGGGGCCGGGCCCTCTAGCACAGATACGCAGTATTTT. Protein product: CASSPSGGAGPSSTDTQYF. The full variable domain, completed using reference TRBV5-1 and TRBJ2-3, is KAGVTQTPRYLIKTRGQQVTLSCSPISGHRSVSWYQQTPGQGLQFLFEYFSETQRNKGNFPGRFSGRQFSNSRSEMNVSTLELGDSALYLCASSPSGGAGPSSTDTQYFGPGTRLTVL.

This chain uses TRBV7-2 with TRBJ2-1, with a tentative D call TRBD2 (6 bases). V was clipped by 6 bases and J by 1 base, with 16 bases between them. Germline CDR1 SGHTA, CDR2 FQGNSA. The CDR3 loop spans 16 amino acids. CDR3 region: CASSIWGEVSYNEQFF. Here the CDR3 DNA reads TGTGCCAGCAGTATTTGGGGGGAGGTTTCCTACAATGAGCAGTTCTTC.

The CDR3: CASSLASTGTGELFF. Written as DNA, the CDR3 is TGTGCCAGCAGTTTAGCAAGTACAGGGACCGGGGAGCTGTTTTTT. The chain employs TRBV28 and TRBJ2-2, with D possibly TRBD1 on 6 matching bases. With 2 bases removed from V and 5 bases from J, the gap between germline ends came to 12 bases. CDR1 is MDHEN and CDR2 is SYDVKM in the germline V gene. The CDR3 is made up of 15 amino acids.

The V call is TRBV7-9, the J call TRBJ2-7, with D maybe TRBD2 (6 bases). The V gene lost 1 base and the J gene lost 6 bases, with 10 bases spanning the gap. The CDR3 is 13 residues long. Germline V lookup: CDR1 SEHNR, CDR2 FQNEAQ (reference sequence). The CDR3 reads CASSLVGGIEQYF. The CDR3 DNA sequence: TGTGCCAGCAGCTTAGTTGGAGGGATCGAGCAGTACTTC.